This entry lists 32 T cell receptor beta chains sequenced from one sample in a study of blood T cells in healthy people across ages. Primers used in a second PCR of about 7 to 12 cycles were a sample-barcoded 5' primer and a J-beta primer mix. TCRdb called the 5' RACE reads again in MiXCR, with one record for every CDR3 protein. This repertoire shows some 900,000 distinct CDR3 sequences, about 48% found once; its top ten account for around 15%. The sequencing input was blood. Source of these receptors: a man aged 30-40 years in good health.

The chain couples TRBV5-5 to TRBJ2-1; D remains ambiguous. This CDR3 spans 12 amino acids. CDR1 is SGHKS and CDR2 is YYEKEE in the germline V gene (reference sequence). With 4 bases removed from V and 7 bases from J, the gap between germline ends came to 9 bases. The DNA for the CDR3 is TGTGCCAGCAGCCAATACTCAAATGAGCAGTTCTTC. It is translated as CASSQYSNEQFF.

This chain connects TRBV20-1 to TRBJ1-6; D unresolved. This CDR3 is 14 amino acids long. Trimming shortened V by 5 bases and J by 10 bases, and 18 bases separated the two germline ends. Germline CDR1 DFQATT, CDR2 SNEGSKA (reference sequence). The CDR3 region is CSAEEGGSYSPLHF. The DNA of the CDR3 is TGCAGTGCTGAGGAGGGCGGGTCATACTCACCCCTCCACTTT.

This rearrangement joins TRBV6-6 to TRBJ1-2; D ambiguous. Per the germline V gene, CDR1 is MNHNY and CDR2 is SVGAGI (reference sequence). This CDR3 is 13 amino acids long. The V gene lost 4 bases and the J gene lost 1 base, with 7 bases spanning the gap. This chain's CDR3 is CASSSGDNYGYTF. The CDR3 DNA reads TGTGCCAGCAGTTCCGGGGATAACTATGGCTACACCTTC.

This rearrangement joins TRBV15 to TRBJ2-7, with D uncertain. The J call may be in error: the DNA end matches TRBJ2-5 better. CDR1 and CDR2 (germline): LNHNV, YYDKDF (reference sequence). The CDR3 is 13 amino acids. CDR3 loop: CATSRWIAETQYF. The CDR3 nucleotides read TGTGCCACCAGCCGGTGGATTGCAGAGACCCAGTACTTC.

The rearrangement links TRBV6-2 or TRBV6-3 to TRBJ2-6; D might be TRBD1 (6 bases). The CDR3 is made up of 15 amino acids. The V gene lost 7 bases and the J gene lost 0 bases, with 10 bases spanning the gap. Germline values: CDR1 MNHEY, CDR2 SVGEGT. CDR3 amino acids: CASMRGYSGANVLTF. For the CDR3, the DNA is TGTGCCAGCATGAGGGGGTACTCTGGGGCCAACGTCCTGACTTTC.

This clonotype showed up just a few times. The chain is built from TRBV10-3 and TRBJ1-6, with a possible D match to TRBD1 (5 bases). Germline V gene lookup returns CDR1 ENHRY and CDR2 SYGVKD. The CDR3 has 12 amino acids. The V gene lost 10 bases and the J gene lost 8 bases, with 12 bases spanning the gap. CDR3: CATGDGHSPLHF. CDR3 coding DNA: TGTGCCACCGGGGACGGCCATTCACCCCTCCACTTT.

The chain employs TRBV20-1 and TRBJ2-3; weak D call: TRBD2 (5 bases). Trimming pared 1 base from V and 6 bases from J, leaving 8 bases between. The germline V gene has CDR1 DFQATT and CDR2 SNEGSKA (reference sequence). The CDR3 totals 12 residues. CDR3 in amino acids: CSARASSDTQYF. The CDR3 nucleotides are TGCAGTGCTAGAGCTAGCTCCGATACGCAGTATTTT.

The rearrangement links TRBV7-2 to TRBJ2-7; tentatively, D is TRBD1 (7 bases). V lost 0 bases and J lost 6, with 15 bases in between. CDR1 SGHTA and CDR2 FQGNSA come from the germline V gene. The CDR3 is 15 residues long. The CDR3 DNA is TGTACCAGCAGCTTAGCGCAGGGGGGCCGGCTCGAGCAGTACTTC. Translation: CTSSLAQGGRLEQYF.

The V call is TRBV7-2, the J call TRBJ2-1; either TRBD1 or TRBD2 may fit D (7 bases each). The CDR3 sequence is 14 residues long. Trimming left V 6 bases short and J 9 bases short, with 18 bases between. Germline V lookup: CDR1 SGHTA, CDR2 FQGNSA. CDR3 bases: TGTGCCAGCAGTTCCTCTTCCAGGGGGGGTGAGCAGTTCTTC. Amino acid sequence: CASSSSSRGGEQFF.

This clonotype showed up just once. The V call is TRBV28, the J call TRBJ2-5; D is perhaps TRBD1 (6 bases). The CDR3 length is 15 residues. Germline CDR1 reads MDHEN; CDR2 reads SYDVKM. Trimming pared 3 bases from V and 11 bases from J, leaving 22 bases between. CDR3 in DNA: TGTGCCAGCAGTTTTCTGGAAGTCAGGGGCCCTCAGCAGTACTTC. Its translation: CASSFLEVRGPQQYF.

The V and J genes are TRBV6-5 and TRBJ2-3, with 9 nucleotides matching TRBD2. The V segment lost 4 bases and the J segment 9 bases; nucleotides outside the gene matches: 8. This CDR3 is 14 amino acids long. Germline V gene lookup returns CDR1 MNHEY and CDR2 SVGAGI. The CDR3 region is CASSSRLAAMTQYF. The CDR3 coding sequence is TGTGCCAGCAGTTCCCGACTAGCGGCCATGACGCAGTATTTT.

The chain joins TRBV4-1 to TRBJ1-1; D is unclear. Trimming took off 1 base at V and 7 bases at J, with 16 bases between the two ends. This CDR3 contains 15 residues. The germline V gene has CDR1 MGHRA and CDR2 YSYEKL. The CDR3 sequence: CASSQGGSPYVEAFF. The CDR3 DNA is TGCGCCAGCAGCCAAGGAGGCAGCCCATACGTTGAAGCTTTCTTT.

This clonotype has a handful of counts. The chain combines TRBV5-5 with TRBJ2-3; maybe TRBD1 (6 bases). The CDR3 contains 14 residues. V was clipped by 4 bases and J by 6 bases, with 15 bases between them. The germline gives CDR1 SGHKS, CDR2 YYEKEE (reference sequence). This CDR3 reads CASSQSQGRDTQYF. CDR3 sequence (DNA): TGTGCCAGCAGCCAGTCACAGGGAAGGGATACGCAGTATTTT.

The V and J genes are TRBV5-5 and TRBJ1-4; D not certain. The germline V and J ends were trimmed by 2 bases and 6 bases, with 8 bases remaining between them. The CDR3 is 13 amino acids. Germline-derived CDR1 and CDR2 are SGHKS and YYEKEE (reference sequence). CDR3 coding DNA: TGTGCCAGCAGCTTAGGGATCTATGAAAAACTGTTTTTT. Translated: CASSLGIYEKLFF.

There are a few counts of this clonotype. The genes are TRBV5-1 and TRBJ2-7; no reliable D call. This CDR3 contains 15 residues. CDR1 SGHRS and CDR2 YFSETQ come from the germline V gene. V was shortened by 3 bases and J by 1 base, with 14 bases between the two germline ends. In DNA, the CDR3 is TGCGCCAGCAGCTATGGACCCCCGGTATCCTACGAGCAGTACTTC. As protein: CASSYGPPVSYEQYF. Combining the CDR3 with reference TRBV5-1 and TRBJ2-7 gives the whole variable domain KAGVTQTPRYLIKTRGQQVTLSCSPISGHRSVSWYQQTPGQGLQFLFEYFSETQRNKGNFPGRFSGRQFSNSRSEMNVSTLELGDSALYLCASSYGPPVSYEQYFGPGTRLTVT.

This clonotype came up a few times. The genes are TRBV14 and TRBJ2-7, with TRBD1 as a possible D gene (6 bases). V was cut by 0 bases and J by 10 bases, with 10 bases left in between. This CDR3 has 12 amino acids. From germline, CDR1 is SGHDN and CDR2 FVKESK. CDR3 loop: CASSQDNRDQYF. CDR3 sequence (DNA): TGTGCCAGCAGCCAAGATAACAGGGACCAGTACTTC.

This clonotype was detected a few times. This chain joins TRBV4-3 and TRBJ2-3; 8 nucleotides match TRBD1. The J segment lost 4 bases and the V segment lost 4 bases, leaving 7 bases of the junction unmatched. There are 15 residues in the CDR3. In germline, CDR1 is LGHNA, CDR2 YSLEER. The chain's CDR3 is CASSPQGATADTQYF. The CDR3 DNA follows: TGCGCCAGCAGCCCCCAGGGGGCCACGGCAGATACGCAGTATTTT.

This clonotype showed up just once. One end of the junction does not line up with germline, which may come from a read error. The chain links TRBV7-7 to TRBJ2-2, with 11 bases lining up with TRBD2. This CDR3 region has 16 residues. Germline V gene lookup returns CDR1 SSHAT and CDR2 FNYEAQ (reference sequence). The CDR3 nucleotides read TGTGCTAGCAGCCTTACTAGCGGGGGTATTTCCGGGGAGCTGTTTTTT. It encodes CASSLTSGGISGELFF.

The table lists this clonotype with many counts. The J gene is TRBJ2-7, the V gene TRBV12-3 or TRBV12-4; no reliable D call. The germline V and J ends were trimmed by 5 bases and 4 bases, with 12 bases remaining between them. This CDR3 spans 13 amino acids. As DNA, the CDR3 is TGTGCCAGCAGTCCAAGGGCAGCTTACGAGCAGTACTTC. Residues: CASSPRAAYEQYF.

The chain joins TRBV5-1 to TRBJ2-7; a weak D match, TRBD1 (5 bases). Trimming stripped 1 base from V and 1 base from J, with 12 bases between. This CDR3 contains 15 residues. CDR1 and CDR2 (germline): SGHRS, YFSETQ. CDR3 sequence: CASSLQGDISYEQYF. CDR3 DNA sequence: TGCGCCAGCAGCTTGCAGGGTGACATTTCCTACGAGCAGTACTTC.

The V call is TRBV20-1, the J call TRBJ2-5; D gene ambiguous. The J call may be mistaken, given a closer DNA end match to TRBJ2-7. The germline V gene encodes CDR1 DFQATT and CDR2 SNEGSKA (reference sequence). The CDR3 sequence is 13 residues long. As DNA, the CDR3 is TGCAGTGTTTCGGACCCTACAAAGAACGAGCAGTACTTC. Its protein is CSVSDPTKNEQYF.

The chain uses TRBV20-1 and TRBJ2-5, with D perhaps assigned TRBD1 or TRBD2 (7 bases each). CDR3 length: 17 residues. CDR1 and CDR2 from the germline V gene are DFQATT and SNEGSKA (reference sequence). The V and J ends lost 8 bases and 11 bases respectively, with 36 bases between them. The chain's CDR3 is CSTKARKGDSTPGGQYF. CDR3 in DNA: TGCAGTACTAAAGCGAGAAAAGGGGACAGCACCCCCGGGGGGCAGTACTTC.

The chain uses TRBV5-1 and TRBJ2-1; 15 nucleotides agree with TRBD2. This CDR3 has 17 amino acids. Germline CDR1 reads SGHRS; CDR2 reads YFSETQ. Trimming took 7 bases from V and 3 from J; bases not matched to a gene: 8. This CDR3 reads CASRPGLAGGSYNEQFF. For the CDR3, the DNA is TGCGCCAGCCGCCCGGGACTAGCGGGGGGAAGCTACAATGAGCAGTTCTTC.

The genes are TRBV6-5 and TRBJ1-2; no firm D call. Trimming removed 7 bases from V and 5 bases from J, with 11 bases in between. Germline lookup yields CDR1 MNHEY and CDR2 SVGAGI. This CDR3 has 12 residues. The CDR3 is CASTSAEYGYTF. The DNA of the CDR3 is TGTGCCAGCACTTCCGCAGAATATGGCTACACCTTC.

The chain is built from TRBV20-1 and TRBJ2-7; D is perhaps TRBD1 (6 bases). Germline CDR1 and CDR2: DFQATT and SNEGSKA (reference sequence). Between the trimmed V and J ends, which lost 2 bases and 2 bases, there was a span of 16 bases. The CDR3 spans 15 residues. Here the CDR3 reads CSARHLQDRTYEQYF. The CDR3 region has the DNA TGCAGTGCTAGACATCTCCAGGACAGAACCTACGAGCAGTACTTC.

This sequence joins TRBV19 and TRBJ2-1; 11 bases map to TRBD2. Germline CDR1 is LNHDA and CDR2 is SQIVND (reference sequence). The trim removed 6 bases at V and 5 bases at J, leaving 6 bases unmatched. This CDR3 is built from 15 residues. CDR3 sequence: CASRDLAGGNNEQFF. The CDR3 DNA reads as TGTGCCAGTAGGGACCTAGCGGGGGGTAACAATGAGCAGTTCTTC.

This chain joins TRBV5-5 and TRBJ2-1, with TRBD2 matching 9 bases. This CDR3 is 16 amino acids long. Germline CDR1 and CDR2: SGHKS and YYEKEE (reference sequence). After removal of 0 bases from V and 7 bases from J, the junction contained 8 bases not matched to a gene. In DNA form, the CDR3 reads TGTGCCAGCAGCTTGGTACCGCGGGGGGGCCTTAATGAGCAGTTCTTC. Its protein is CASSLVPRGGLNEQFF.

The genes are TRBV12-3 or TRBV12-4 and TRBJ2-3; TRBD2 agrees at 9 bases. This CDR3 is 14 amino acids long. Trimming at V came to 6 bases and at J to 9 bases, leaving 10 bases not matched to a gene. The chain's CDR3 is CASSPSAGGRTQYF. CDR3 DNA: TGTGCCAGCAGCCCTTCGGCGGGGGGGCGGACGCAGTATTTT.

This clonotype was seen repeatedly, ten times or more. This chain links TRBV6-4 with TRBJ2-3; 12 bases fit TRBD2. This CDR3 has 15 amino acids. The J segment lost 4 bases and the V segment lost 5 bases, leaving 4 bases of the junction unmatched. In germline, CDR1 is MRHNA, CDR2 SNTAGT. The CDR3 DNA reads as TGTGCCAGCAGTACAACTAGCGGGGGGTCAGATACGCAGTATTTT. It translates to CASSTTSGGSDTQYF.

Of note for this clonotype: The germline gene is not matched at one end of the junction; a read error may be the cause. CDR3 DNA sequence: TGTACCAGCAGTCCGTATACCTACGAGCAGTACTTC. Protein sequence: CTSSPYTYEQYF. The chain recombines TRBV12-3 or TRBV12-4 with TRBJ2-7; D remains unclear. This CDR3 is built from 12 residues.

This sequence joins TRBV29-1 and TRBJ1-6; D gene ambiguous. Germline V gene sequence: CDR1 SQVTM, CDR2 ANQGSEA. Trimming pared 3 bases from V and 5 bases from J, leaving 11 bases between. This CDR3 contains 14 residues. The DNA for the CDR3 is TGCAGCGTTGAGTCCAGGCGGGATAATTCACCCCTCCACTTT. As protein: CSVESRRDNSPLHF.

The chain has TRBV12-3 or TRBV12-4 and TRBJ2-1; 11 bases map to TRBD2. The CDR3 has 16 amino acids. V gave up 4 bases and J gave up 5 bases; unmatched junction bases: 7. CDR3 in amino acids: CASSSSGGPRHNEQFF. DNA of the CDR3: TGTGCCAGCAGTTCTAGCGGGGGGCCTAGACACAATGAGCAGTTCTTC.